The 20 T cell receptor beta chains in this list originate from one sample, sequenced in a study of blood T cell repertoires in COVID-19. Repertoires were generated with immunoSEQ multiplex PCR, while TCRdb's copy carries only in-frame clones and drops some. Here the sample spans 100,000 to 150,000 clones, around 81% being singletons. The sample consisted of peripheral blood. The receptors come from a woman aged 45-59 years with acute or convalescent COVID-19.

This chain links TRBV12-3 or TRBV12-4 with TRBJ2-5, with D maybe TRBD1 (7 bases). There are 12 residues in the CDR3. The V and J ends lost 8 bases and 2 bases respectively, with 9 bases between them. The CDR3 region is CASAGQQETQYF. The CDR3 coding sequence is TGTGCCAGCGCGGGACAGCAAGAGACCCAGTACTTC.

This chain uses TRBV7-9 with TRBJ2-1; 7 bases align to TRBD2. The CDR3 consists of 13 residues. Per germline, CDR1 SEHNR and CDR2 FQNEAQ (reference sequence). V trimming: 5 bases; J trimming: 7 bases; junction bases outside the gene matches: 5. CDR3 sequence (DNA): TGTGCCAGCAGCCGCCCCGGGAGGAATGAGCAGTTCTTC. Protein sequence: CASSRPGRNEQFF. The full variable domain, with the rest looked up from reference TRBV7-9 and TRBJ2-1, is DTGVSQNPRHKITKRGQNVTFRCDPISEHNRLYWYRQTLGQGPEFLTYFQNEAQLEKSRLLSDRFSAERPKGSFSTLEIQRTEQGDSAMYLCASSRPGRNEQFFGPGTRLTVL.

This chain joins TRBV5-1 and TRBJ1-6; D is uncertain. The CDR3 runs 17 residues. V shed 0 bases and J shed 0 bases, with 10 bases lying between them. The germline CDR1 and CDR2 sequences are SGHRS and YFSETQ. CDR3 coding DNA: TGCGCCAGCAGCTTGGCCGAAGCGAGCTCCTATAATTCACCCCTCCACTTT. It specifies CASSLAEASSYNSPLHF.

The V call is TRBV5-1, the J call TRBJ2-3, with D perhaps TRBD2 (5 bases). V lost 3 bases to trimming and J lost 1 base, with 12 bases between them. The V gene's germline CDR1 is SGHRS and CDR2 YFSETQ. The CDR3 has 15 amino acids. The CDR3 region is CASSSSGYGTDTQYF. Here the CDR3 DNA reads TGCGCCAGCAGCTCAAGCGGATACGGCACAGATACGCAGTATTTT.

This clone showed up just once. At one of its ends the junction is not consistent with the germline gene, which may arise from a read error. The chain has TRBV11-2 and TRBJ1-1, with 8 bases identical to TRBD1. This CDR3 is 15 amino acids long. CDR1 SGHAT and CDR2 FQNNGV come from the germline V gene. CDR3 protein: CASGLAGTGQTEAFF. The DNA for the CDR3 is TGTGCCAGCGGCTTAGCCGGGACAGGACAAACTGAAGCTTTCTTT. Full variable domain (missing parts from reference TRBV11-2 and TRBJ1-1): EAGVAQSPRYKIIEKRQSVAFWCNPISGHATLYWYQQILGQGPKLLIQFQNNGVVDDSQLPKDRFSAERLKGVDSTLKIQPAKLEDSAVYLCASGLAGTGQTEAFFGQGTRLTVV.

The CDR3 region has the DNA TGCGCCAGCTCTGTTAGCGGGGGGGTGGATACGCAGTATTTT. Protein product: CASSVSGGVDTQYF. The J gene is TRBJ2-3, the V gene TRBV10-2, with 11 bases lining up with TRBD2. The V gene end was trimmed by 8 bases and the J gene end by 6 bases; junction bases not matched to a gene: 7. Germline CDR1 WSHSY, CDR2 SAAADI. This CDR3 is 14 amino acids long.

The J gene is TRBJ2-1, the V gene TRBV12-3 or TRBV12-4; possible D gene TRBD1, 6 bases. CDR3 size: 12 residues. Trimming left V 6 bases short and J 9 bases short, with 12 bases between. CDR3 in DNA: TGTGCCAGCAGCCGACAGGAGAGTGAGCAGTTCTTC. Its protein product is CASSRQESEQFF.

This clone was counted a single time. The chain has TRBV5-6 and TRBJ1-6; 7 bases align to TRBD1. Germline V lookup: CDR1 SGHDT, CDR2 YYEEEE. V dropped 4 bases and J dropped 2; count of bases not matched to a gene: 9. The CDR3 sequence is 17 residues long. The chain's CDR3 is CASSLMTGRTYNSPLHF. The CDR3 DNA is TGTGCCAGCAGCCTTATGACAGGGCGAACCTATAATTCACCCCTCCACTTT.

This rearrangement joins TRBV9 to TRBJ1-4, with 7 bases that match TRBD1. With V trimmed by 2 bases and J by 7 bases, 5 bases remained unmatched. Per the germline V gene, CDR1 is SGDLS and CDR2 is YYNGEE. The CDR3 length is 14 residues. Here the CDR3 reads CASSVGTVSEKLFF. In DNA, the CDR3 is TGTGCCAGCAGCGTGGGGACAGTATCTGAAAAACTGTTTTTT.

This clone appeared once. The genes are TRBV11-2 and TRBJ2-2, with TRBD1 as a possible D gene (6 bases). Germline-derived CDR1 and CDR2 are SGHAT and FQNNGV. The V and J ends lost 7 bases and 0 bases respectively, with 12 bases between them. There are 15 residues in the CDR3. The CDR3 sequence: CASIMTGSNTGELFF. The DNA of the CDR3 is TGTGCCAGCATCATGACAGGATCGAACACCGGGGAGCTGTTTTTT.

The J gene is TRBJ1-1, the V gene TRBV24-1; a weak D match, TRBD1 (6 bases). Trimming took off 1 base at V and 6 bases at J, with 11 bases between the two ends. There are 14 residues in the CDR3. The V gene's germline CDR1 is KGHDR and CDR2 SFDVKD. The CDR3 protein is CATSDLHRDAEAFF. DNA of the CDR3: TGTGCCACCAGTGATTTACACAGGGATGCTGAAGCTTTCTTT.

This clone was observed a handful of times. This chain links TRBV6-1 with TRBJ2-1; D is perhaps TRBD2 (5 bases). V gave up 0 bases and J gave up 0 bases, with 12 bases separating them. The germline V gene encodes CDR1 MNHNS and CDR2 SASEGT. The CDR3 is 17 residues long. The CDR3 sequence is CASSEAPLGSSYNEQFF. The CDR3 DNA reads as TGTGCCAGCAGTGAAGCCCCACTAGGGAGCTCCTACAATGAGCAGTTCTTC.

The chain recombines TRBV2 with TRBJ1-2; 8 bases match TRBD1. The germline gives CDR1 SNHLY, CDR2 FYNNEI. The CDR3 is 17 residues long. The trim removed 5 bases at V and 2 bases at J, leaving 13 bases unmatched. CDR3 bases: TGTGCCAGCAGTTCGTCCCGGGACAGGTTCGAGAACTATGGCTACACCTTC. The encoded protein is CASSSSRDRFENYGYTF. The whole variable domain, remainder taken from reference TRBV2 and TRBJ1-2, is EPEVTQTPSHQVTQMGQEVILRCVPISNHLYFYWYRQILGQKVEFLVSFYNNEISEKSEIFDDQFSVERPDGSNFTLKIRSTKLEDSAMYFCASSSSRDRFENYGYTFGSGTRLTVV.

This clone occurred once. DNA for the CDR3: TGCGCCAGCAGCTTGGAACTAGTCAACACCGGGGAGCTGTTTTTT. Protein sequence: CASSLELVNTGELFF. The chain joins TRBV5-1 to TRBJ2-2; D might be TRBD2 (5 bases). This CDR3 contains 15 residues. Trimming pared 0 bases from V and 2 bases from J, leaving 8 bases between. The germline V gene encodes CDR1 SGHRS and CDR2 YFSETQ.

The J gene is TRBJ1-6, the V gene TRBV9; D remains unclear. Trimming took 4 bases from V and 7 from J, leaving 6 bases between them. Germline V gene lookup returns CDR1 SGDLS and CDR2 YYNGEE. This CDR3 has 12 amino acids. The CDR3 region has the DNA TGTGCCAGCAGCACACCGAATTCACCCCTCCACTTT. Its translation: CASSTPNSPLHF.

This chain uses TRBV18 with TRBJ2-5; 12 bases match TRBD2. Germline V gene data show CDR1 as KGHSH and CDR2 as LQKENI. The trim removed 6 bases at V and 0 bases at J, leaving 8 bases unmatched. This CDR3 region has 17 residues. The CDR3 region has the DNA TGTGCCAGCTCCCTTCCCCTAGCGGGGGGGTACCAAGAGACCCAGTACTTC. This gives the protein CASSLPLAGGYQETQYF.

The rearrangement joins TRBV2 to TRBJ1-4, with 7 bases identical to TRBD1. The CDR3 has 15 residues. Germline CDR1 is SNHLY and CDR2 is FYNNEI. V was pared by 1 base and J by 7 bases, with 6 bases of the junction left unmatched. CDR3 protein: CASSEVQGGGEKLFF. The DNA of the CDR3 is TGTGCCAGCAGTGAAGTTCAGGGGGGAGGTGAAAAACTGTTTTTT.

The chain recombines TRBV28 with TRBJ2-7; possible D gene TRBD1, 6 bases. Trimming pared 8 bases from V and 9 bases from J, leaving 23 bases between. CDR3 length: 14 amino acids. From germline, CDR1 is MDHEN and CDR2 SYDVKM. The CDR3 spells CASVRDNSLGGQYF. CDR3 DNA: TGTGCCAGCGTCCGGGACAACTCGCTAGGTGGGCAGTACTTC.

The DNA for the CDR3 is TGTGCCAGCAGCTTAGTCCTAGCAAGCTCCTACAATGAGCAGTTCTTC. This codes for CASSLVLASSYNEQFF. The gene calls are TRBV11-2 and TRBJ2-1, with a weak D call TRBD2 (5 bases). V dropped 1 base and J dropped 0 bases, with 10 bases sitting between them. The CDR3 runs to 16 residues. Germline V gene data show CDR1 as SGHAT and CDR2 as FQNNGV.

J is TRBJ1-4 and V is TRBV6-1; TRBD1 agrees at 7 bases. V trimming: 1 base; J trimming: 4 bases; junction bases outside the gene matches: 0. CDR1 is MNHNS, CDR2 SASEGT, per germline. The CDR3 contains 14 residues. The CDR3 loop reads CASSEGDSNEKLFF. The DNA for the CDR3 is TGTGCCAGCAGTGAAGGGGACAGTAATGAAAAACTGTTTTTT.